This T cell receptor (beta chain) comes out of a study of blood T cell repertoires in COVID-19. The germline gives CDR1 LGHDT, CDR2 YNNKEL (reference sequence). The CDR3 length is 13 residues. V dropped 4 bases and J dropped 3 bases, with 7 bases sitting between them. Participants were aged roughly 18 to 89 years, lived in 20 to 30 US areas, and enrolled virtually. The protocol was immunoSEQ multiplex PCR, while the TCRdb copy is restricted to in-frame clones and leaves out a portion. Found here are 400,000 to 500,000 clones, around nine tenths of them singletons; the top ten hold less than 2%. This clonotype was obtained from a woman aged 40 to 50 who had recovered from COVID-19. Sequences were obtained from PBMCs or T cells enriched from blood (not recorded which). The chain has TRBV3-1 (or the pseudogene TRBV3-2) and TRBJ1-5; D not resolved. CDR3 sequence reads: CASSPSDNQPQHF. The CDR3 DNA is TGTGCCAGCAGCCCTAGTGACAATCAGCCCCAGCATTTT.